The rows below give T cell receptor beta chains drawn from one sample of a study of cytomegalovirus exposure and HLA in healthy donors. Using immunoSEQ multiplex PCR, the repertoire was profiled, and TCRdb retains in-frame clones only, with some absent. Of 200,000 to 250,000 clones in the sample, 70% to 90% were seen once. Sequenced material: PBMCs. These receptors all come from a human donor in good health. Each CDR3 is given with its conserved first and last residue. Not all rows give a size; the values are once, few, many and, for expanded clones, a class.

TRBV2 | 18 | once | CASSDLRSGISGANVLTF
TRBV2 | 14 | NA | CASSAGHKEETQYF
TRBV2 | 14 | once | CASPPGDRVYEQYF
TRBV5-1 | 16 | NA | CASSLGSSGRAYEQYF
TRBV30 | 14 | few | CAYSGTGPYNEQFF
TRBV29-1 | 13 | NA | CSVGTLRYGELFF
TRBV5-1 | 14 | NA | CASSLGIGGYEQYF
TRBV7-2 | 15 | NA | CASSRRTSGYNEQFF
TRBV13 | 16 | NA | CASTSRGRRVNTEAFF
TRBV4-2 | 20 | once | CASSRGGPRTSGILADTQYF
TRBV19 | 15 | NA | CASSTRTKTGDIQYF
TRBV5-4 | 15 | NA | CASSYTSGSSYEQYF
TRBV14 | 15 | NA | CASRRLAGVRDEQYF
TRBV10-3 | 14 | NA | CASNETPGGHGYTF
TRBV6-4 | 13 | few | CASSAGDTDTQYF
TRBV4-3 | 14 | NA | CASSQGRESNEQYF
TRBV5-1 | 17 | NA | CASQTSGRPTGQETQYF
TRBV10-3 | 11 | NA | CAIKGPNEQYF
TRBV7-9 | 16 | NA | CASSFSRTGNTGELFF
TRBV5-8 | 15 | NA | CASSAFGTSVLEQYF
TRBV19 | 16 | NA | CASSIKRTINAYEQYF
TRBV6-5 | 15 | NA | CAIRRTGGVVSEAFF
TRBV4-2 | 16 | NA | CASSQELSAGFAEQYF
TRBV7-9 | 17 | NA | CASSLAGVAGGPNEQFF
TRBV19 | 16 | once | CASRAGVGDSGNTIYF
TRBV19 | 11 | NA | CASSQLNEQFF
TRBV29-1 | 13 | NA | CSVLTSGGVEQYF
TRBV6-1 | 15 | NA | CASSEAGAARYEQYF
TRBV29-1 | 16 | once | CSAVLDRASVYNEQFF
TRBV5-1 | 14 | NA | CASSYGTDDATQYF
TRBV19 | 13 | NA | CASSTGQNNEQFF
TRBV4-1 | 14 | NA | CASSQAGSHGELFF
TRBV7-9 | 13 | NA | CSSRVGGAYEQYF
TRBV9 | 16 | once | CASSPRRGGAGNTIYF
TRBV6-1 | 15 | NA | CASFSQGGGENEQFF
TRBV5-1 | 16 | few | CASSLGTGSTNEKLFF
TRBV7-9 | 14 | NA | CSSSYDRMNTEAFF
TRBV4-2 | 15 | NA | CASSQVRQENTEAFF
TRBV6-6 | 16 | once | CASIHPRTSRTGELFF
TRBV4-2 | 16 | NA | CASSQEDYRRGTEAFF
TRBV7-9 | 14 | NA | CASSFTETSYEQYF
TRBV5-1 | 14 | NA | CASSVVRAADTQYF
TRBV28 | 14 | NA | CASNPSGSFDEQFF
TRBV20-1 | 11 | NA | CSAGQSHEQYF
TRBV2 | 15 | NA | CASRPGLAGTGELFF
TRBV7-2 | 14 | NA | CASSPNSGGYGYTF
TRBV7-2 | 13 | NA | CASSLELPYEQYF
TRBV27 | 13 | NA | CASRAPGGTEAFF
TRBV18 | 16 | NA | CASSPRQGLLDTEAFF
TRBV6-1 | 13 | NA | CASKSGTNNEQFF
TRBV7-2 | 13 | NA | CASSVRQKYEQYF
TRBV2 | 17 | NA | CASSESGTGRVVWKLFF
TRBV7-7 | 17 | NA | CASSPPPFSGRGETQYF
TRBV18 | 13 | once | CASSPLTGFEQYF